Shown below are 22 T cell receptor beta chains from a single sample sequenced in a study of blood T cell repertoires in COVID-19. Sequenced by immunoSEQ multiplex PCR; TCRdb stores in-frame clones only, minus some. This table has 110,000 to 150,000 clones, around 87% appearing once. Sequenced: peripheral blood. The source of these receptors is a woman in her sixties or seventies with active COVID-19.

The V and J genes are TRBV28 and TRBJ1-2; 9 bases are a match to TRBD1. The CDR3 length is 13 residues. V was clipped by 6 bases and J by 5 bases; unmatched bases: 4. CDR1 MDHEN and CDR2 SYDVKM come from the germline V gene. CDR3 amino acids: CASRQQGAYGYTF. The CDR3 DNA sequence: TGTGCCAGCAGACAACAGGGGGCATATGGCTACACCTTC.

V gene TRBV6-1 combines with J gene TRBJ1-2; D might be TRBD1 (5 bases). Per germline, CDR1 MNHNS and CDR2 SASEGT. The CDR3 runs to 15 residues. Between the trimmed V and J ends, which lost 1 base and 5 bases, there was a span of 14 bases. Here the CDR3 DNA reads TGTGCCAGCAGTGAAGGATTGGGGGGACGGTATGGCTACACCTTC. As protein: CASSEGLGGRYGYTF.

This chain links TRBV9 with TRBJ1-3; 7 positions match TRBD1. CDR1 is SGDLS, CDR2 YYNGEE, per germline. V lost 2 bases and J lost 3; bases outside the gene matches: 5. The CDR3 has 15 amino acids. CDR3 coding DNA: TGTGCCAGCAGCGTGGAGGGGGCTGTTGGAAACACCATATATTTT. Its translation: CASSVEGAVGNTIYF.

V usage is TRBV18 and J usage is TRBJ1-1; TRBD1 matches at 8 bases. The CDR3 has 16 residues. The ends lost 3 bases at V and 1 base at J; junction bases unmatched: 7. Germline V CDR1 and CDR2: KGHSH, LQKENI. CDR3 in amino acids: CASSPQGAIGNTEAFF. The CDR3 DNA is TGTGCCAGCTCACCTCAGGGGGCGATAGGGAACACTGAAGCTTTCTTT.

The gene calls are TRBV28 and TRBJ1-2; 9 bases line up with TRBD1. The length of the CDR3 is 15 residues. Germline V gene lookup returns CDR1 MDHEN and CDR2 SYDVKM. V dropped 4 bases and J dropped 2; count of bases not matched to a gene: 5. CDR3 residues: CASSSDRGGNYGYTF. CDR3 in DNA: TGTGCCAGCAGTTCCGACAGGGGGGGAAACTATGGCTACACCTTC.

This rearrangement joins TRBV4-3 to TRBJ2-1; 8 bases map to TRBD2. J was trimmed by 7 bases and V by 4 bases; bases with no gene match: 9. The CDR3 sequence is 15 residues long. Germline V lookup: CDR1 LGHNA, CDR2 YSLEER. In DNA form, the CDR3 reads TGCGCCAGCAGCCCCGGGACTAGTTTAACGAATGAGCAGTTCTTC. It translates to CASSPGTSLTNEQFF.

The chain is built from TRBV19 and TRBJ1-1, with a weak D call TRBD1 (5 bases). V gave up 9 bases and J gave up 3 bases, with 17 bases separating them. Germline loops: CDR1 LNHDA, CDR2 SQIVND (reference sequence). This CDR3 region has 14 residues. This CDR3 is CARGTGRVYTEAFF. For the CDR3, the DNA is TGTGCCAGAGGGACGGGGAGGGTATACACTGAAGCTTTCTTT.

This chain uses TRBV28 with TRBJ1-6; D is undetermined. The CDR3 runs to 15 residues. The V end was cut by 6 bases, the J end by 2 bases, with 11 bases between. From germline, CDR1 is MDHEN and CDR2 SYDVKM. The CDR3 DNA sequence: TGTGCCAGCAGGTGGGGAGGAACCTATAATTCACCCCTCCACTTT. It translates to CASRWGGTYNSPLHF.

The chain is built from TRBV28 and TRBJ2-5; 7 nucleotides agree with TRBD1. The length of the CDR3 is 19 residues. Germline CDR1 MDHEN, CDR2 SYDVKM. V gave up 6 bases and J gave up 3 bases; unmatched junction bases: 22. The CDR3 region has the DNA TGTGCCAGCAGCCCACCAAGGGGGCTAGCCGGAGGTATGGAAGAGACCCAGTACTTC. Amino acid sequence: CASSPPRGLAGGMEETQYF.

The chain has TRBV6-5 and TRBJ2-7; D perhaps matches TRBD2 (6 bases). This CDR3 has 15 residues. Trimming took off 2 bases at V and 3 bases at J, with 14 bases between the two ends. The germline gives CDR1 MNHEY, CDR2 SVGAGI. Written as DNA, the CDR3 is TGTGCCAGCAGTTACCGACTAGGGAGACACTACGAGCAGTACTTC. It encodes CASSYRLGRHYEQYF.

The sample holds one count of this clone. V and J are TRBV28 and TRBJ2-1; 10 bases line up with TRBD2. V was clipped by 3 bases and J by 10 bases; unmatched bases: 6. Per germline, CDR1 MDHEN and CDR2 SYDVKM. CDR3 length: 14 residues. Here the CDR3 DNA reads TGTGCCAGCAGTTTGAGCGGGAGGGCCGGAGAGCAGTTCTTC. Encoded protein: CASSLSGRAGEQFF.

CDR3 loop: CAWSRGGVVQGHSYEQYF. In DNA, the CDR3 is TGTGCCTGGAGTAGGGGAGGGGTCGTCCAGGGACACTCCTACGAGCAGTACTTC. The chain couples TRBV30 to TRBJ2-7; perhaps TRBD2 as D (7 bases). This CDR3 spans 18 amino acids. V was trimmed by 2 bases and J by 0 bases, leaving 23 bases between them. CDR1 GTSNPN and CDR2 SVGIG come from the germline V gene (reference sequence).

The rearrangement joins TRBV9 to TRBJ2-1, with 9 bases lining up with TRBD2. The CDR3 is 16 residues long. V dropped 0 bases and J dropped 8; count of bases not matched to a gene: 9. The germline V gene encodes CDR1 SGDLS and CDR2 YYNGEE. CDR3 sequence: CASSVGRTSVDHEQFF. CDR3 nucleotide sequence: TGTGCCAGCAGCGTAGGGAGGACTAGCGTCGACCATGAGCAGTTCTTC.

The J gene is TRBJ2-2, the V gene TRBV5-1; D is possibly TRBD1 (5 bases). The V and J ends lost 4 bases and 6 bases respectively, with 16 bases between them. The length of the CDR3 is 15 residues. The germline CDR1 and CDR2 sequences are SGHRS and YFSETQ. The CDR3 DNA follows: TGCGCCAGCAGCCTACTGGATCTAGGGGCCGGGGAGCTGTTTTTT. This codes for CASSLLDLGAGELFF.

This clone has just a few counts. The V and J genes are TRBV7-8 and TRBJ2-3; a possible D gene is TRBD1 (5 bases). The V end was cut by 5 bases, the J end by 10 bases, with 16 bases between. This CDR3 region has 13 residues. CDR1 is SGHVS and CDR2 is FQNEAQ in the germline V gene. The CDR3 is CASSRHGVGAQYF. As DNA, the CDR3 is TGTGCCAGCAGCCGCCATGGTGTAGGGGCGCAGTATTTT. The full variable domain, its missing parts supplied by reference TRBV7-8 and TRBJ2-3, is GAGVSQSPRYKVAKRGQDVALRCDPISGHVSLFWYQQALGQGPEFLTYFQNEAQLDKSGLPSDRFFAERPEGSVSTLKIQRTQQEDSAVYLCASSRHGVGAQYFGPGTRLTVL.

V usage is TRBV28 and J usage is TRBJ2-7; 15 positions agree with TRBD2. J gave up 7 bases and V 5 bases, and 12 bases lay outside the gene matches. CDR1 MDHEN and CDR2 SYDVKM come from the germline V gene. The CDR3 contains 17 residues. The DNA for the CDR3 is TGTGCCAGCAGTCCCTACCCCGGGACTAGCGGGAGGAGTGAGCAGTACTTC. Protein sequence: CASSPYPGTSGRSEQYF.

The J gene is TRBJ2-7, the V gene TRBV11-2; possibly TRBD1 for D (5 bases). Germline V gene data show CDR1 as SGHAT and CDR2 as FQNNGV. V lost 5 bases and J 0 bases, leaving 11 bases between the germline ends. The CDR3 is 14 amino acids. The CDR3 coding sequence is TGTGCCAGCAGCGAAGACAGATTCTCCTACGAGCAGTACTTC. Translation gives CASSEDRFSYEQYF.

The chain is built from TRBV5-1 and TRBJ2-5; perhaps TRBD1 as D (6 bases). This CDR3 has 15 amino acids. The V and J ends lost 0 bases and 5 bases respectively, with 14 bases between them. Germline V gene sequence: CDR1 SGHRS, CDR2 YFSETQ. The CDR3 DNA reads as TGCGCCAGCAGCTTGGCCGCGCAGGGGACCGAGACCCAGTACTTC. Protein sequence: CASSLAAQGTETQYF.

This chain connects TRBV6-2 or TRBV6-3 to TRBJ2-4, with a tentative D call TRBD2 (6 bases). Germline V gene data show CDR1 as MNHEY and CDR2 as SVGEGT. The length of the CDR3 is 17 residues. Trimming cost V 6 bases and J 0 bases, with 18 bases left between them. CDR3: CASSPFGGPIAKNIQYF. The DNA for the CDR3 is TGTGCCAGCAGCCCCTTCGGGGGACCCATAGCCAAAAACATTCAGTACTTC.

V gene TRBV29-1 combines with J gene TRBJ1-5, with 7 bases that match TRBD1. Germline V gene lookup returns CDR1 SQVTM and CDR2 ANQGSEA. The trim removed 5 bases at V and 3 bases at J, leaving 4 bases unmatched. CDR3 length: 13 residues. This chain's CDR3 is CSVRQGLNQPQHF. DNA of the CDR3: TGCAGCGTTAGACAGGGTCTCAATCAGCCCCAGCATTTT.

The V and J genes are TRBV7-9 and TRBJ1-1; weak D call: TRBD1 (5 bases). CDR3 length: 12 residues. Deletions cut 4 bases from V and 6 bases from J, with 9 bases between. Germline lookup yields CDR1 SEHNR and CDR2 FQNEAQ (reference sequence). CDR3 residues: CASSYDRSEAFF. The CDR3, as DNA: TGTGCCAGCAGCTACGACAGATCTGAAGCTTTCTTT.

The V and J genes are TRBV11-1 and TRBJ2-7; the D gene is possibly TRBD2 (5 bases). This CDR3 contains 12 residues. Per germline, CDR1 SGHAT and CDR2 FQDESV (reference sequence). Between the trimmed V and J ends, which lost 3 bases and 2 bases, there was a span of 5 bases. In nucleotides, the CDR3 is TGTGCCAGCAGCTTCGGGACCTACGAGCAGTACTTC. It yields the protein CASSFGTYEQYF.